Below are 3 T cell receptor beta chains sequenced from a single sample in a study of cytomegalovirus exposure and HLA in healthy donors. 13 Jbeta primers and 60 Vbeta primers were used for the PCR. Assay used: immunoSEQ multiplex PCR; TCRdb lists only in-frame clones, some missing. Here the sample spans about 83,000 clones, approximately 80% being singletons. Sample: PBMCs. Receptors were obtained from a woman between 25 and 40 years old in good health and CMV-seronegative.

The chain has TRBV7-2 and TRBJ1-2; no firm D call. Trimming took off 0 bases at V and 7 bases at J, with 15 bases between the two ends. Germline V gives CDR1 SGHTA, CDR2 FQGNSA. CDR3 length equals 15 residues. The CDR3 loop reads CASSLAYGTEGGYTF. The CDR3 DNA is TGTGCCAGCAGCTTAGCCTATGGTACAGAGGGTGGCTACACCTTC.

Turning to this clone: The junction departs from the called germline gene at one end, perhaps through a read error. This chain joins TRBV7-9 and TRBJ2-5, with 12 bases matching TRBD2. Germline V gene sequence: CDR1 SEHNR, CDR2 FQNEAQ (reference sequence). The CDR3 is made up of 16 amino acids. CDR3 bases: TGTTCCAGCAGCCCTCGGACTAGCGGGACCTTGGAGACCCAGTACTTC. Protein: CSSSPRTSGTLETQYF.

In this sample, this clone turned up a few times. The chain uses TRBV5-6 and TRBJ1-1, with D unclear. The CDR3 consists of 13 residues. Per germline, CDR1 SGHDT and CDR2 YYEEEE. The ends were cut back, 5 bases at V and 1 base at J, with 9 bases in the middle. The CDR3 DNA reads TGTGCCAGCAGTCGGGATCCGAACACTGAAGCTTTCTTT. Protein: CASSRDPNTEAFF.